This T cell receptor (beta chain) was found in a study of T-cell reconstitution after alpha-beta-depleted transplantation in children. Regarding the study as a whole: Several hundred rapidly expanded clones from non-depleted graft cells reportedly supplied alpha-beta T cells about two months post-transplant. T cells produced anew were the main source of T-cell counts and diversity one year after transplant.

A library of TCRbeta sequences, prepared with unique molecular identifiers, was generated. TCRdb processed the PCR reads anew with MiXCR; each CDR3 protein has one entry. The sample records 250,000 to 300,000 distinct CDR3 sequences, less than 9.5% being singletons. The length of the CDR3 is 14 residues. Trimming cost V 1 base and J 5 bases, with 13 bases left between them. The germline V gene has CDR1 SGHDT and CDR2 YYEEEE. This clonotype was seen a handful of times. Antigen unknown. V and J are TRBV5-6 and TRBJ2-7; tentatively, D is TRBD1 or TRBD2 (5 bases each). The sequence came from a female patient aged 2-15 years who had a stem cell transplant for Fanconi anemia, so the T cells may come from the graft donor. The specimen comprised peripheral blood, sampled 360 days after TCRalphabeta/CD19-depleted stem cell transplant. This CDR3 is CASSLWAGRHEQYV. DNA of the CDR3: TGTGCCAGCAGCTTGTGGGCAGGGAGACACGAGCAGTACGTC.